The TCR beta chain under discussion was sequenced for a study of cytomegalovirus exposure and HLA in healthy donors (dated by TCRdb to 2016 to 2017). For the wider study: According to an earlier analysis of 450 to 650 of the donors, about 179 million T cells yielded over 90 million unique TCR beta sequences and roughly 280 Gb of sequence data. Because of strong linkage in the cohort, four to six DR-DQ haplotypes were treated as single units for association and clustering. An early release that covered about 600 HLA-typed donors contained about 300 gigabases of sequencing data and tens of millions of unique TCR sequences. Rather than using new phenotypic data, the later analysis identified candidate immune exposures from TCR beta sequences and from how often those sequences occurred across donors. Genome-wide SNP genotypes for about 55% of the roughly 670 donors were used in a later genetic analysis, which treated that subset as a discovery cohort. All discovery cohort repertoires had been generated using a single sequencing platform. The study aimed to test whether cataloging public T cell receptors could reveal signatures of past pathogen exposure. High-throughput TCR immunosequencing, statistical association of individual TCRs with disease status, and machine learning were combined to predict cytomegalovirus infection status. To decide whether each TCR beta V gene segment behaved as functional or pseudogenic, an earlier analysis of some 570 of the donors relied on high-throughput TCR beta sequencing. Along with the approximately 600-subject first cohort, a separate validation cohort of over a hundred different subjects was used. The study profiled the T cell repertoires of some 610 subjects by immunosequencing and related them to cytomegalovirus serostatus. A later analysis re-examined previously published TCR beta repertoires from more than 600 donors and added high-resolution HLA genotyping to investigate patterns of TCR occurrence. Donor age, sex, ethnicity and CMV serostatus were collected together with the repertoire data. Among some 410 genotyped donors of the cohort, an average of about 240,000 unique TCR beta nucleotide sequences were sequenced per donor, roughly 18% of them non-productive. Class I and class II HLA loci were covered by the typing at four-digit resolution. Typing coverage varied by locus: roughly 629-630 donors for A, B, C, DRB1 and DQB1; 522 for DQA1; more than 600 for DPA1; more than 450 for DPB1. Of the roughly 400 genotyped donors, 65% to 90% were placed in the genetic ancestry cluster associated with self-reported Caucasian donors. Broader findings and caveats from the paper: In an earlier analysis of more than 450 of the donors, most TCR beta V segments were observed in productive rearrangements about 90% or about 30% of the time, broadly matching IMGT annotations. The authors suggested that the approach could potentially be extended to other disease states and immunological phenotypes. A cluster of highly shared sequence variants was judged likely to represent a technical artifact of the sequencing pipeline. In a later genetic analysis, fewer N-insertions in productive TCRs were reported among donors in an Asian-associated ancestry cluster than the approximately 630-donor mean. Roughly uniform sequencing depth across donors was assumed in presence/absence analyses, although this assumption may not hold. In a later analysis, HLA-associated TCR beta chains showed more clonal expansion and lower generation probabilities than non-associated chains that were equally common. In a later analysis, several top co-occurrence clusters were reported to appear linked to parvovirus B19, influenza, CMV and Epstein-Barr virus. Correlated functional status among segregating V segments might reflect linkage disequilibrium, but an unknown experimental factor could not be ruled out. The classifier was reported to diagnose cytomegalovirus status with high specificity and sensitivity in both the original cohort and the validation cohort. In a later analysis, 16,951 TCR beta sequences were associated with specific HLA alleles at a false discovery rate of 0.05. Because HLA typing was unavailable for some donors at each locus, only the typed subset was used in association tests. In the study, about 150 TCR beta chains were listed as associated with cytomegalovirus. Because counts were too low, about 18 rarely observed V segments, including chromosome 9 orphons, were left out of the earlier analysis of 587 of the donors. CMV serostatus was the only immune exposure information available for the cohort. This cohort had only TCR beta chains sequenced, and the lack of alpha or paired-chain data limited which features could be detected. In vitro tests confirmed that a few of the cytomegalovirus-associated TCR beta chains recognize cytomegalovirus antigens. A further reported finding was that TCR beta sequences accurately predicted the HLA-A and HLA-B alleles for most subjects in the first cohort. Strong co-occurrence of HLA alleles, especially DR and DQ, made assigning TCR associations to individual alleles difficult. The 87-base-pair reads could not distinguish some IMGT-functional V segments, including TRBV6-2 and TRBV6-3, so those segments were excluded. An association between a missense DCLRE1C variant and V-gene and J-gene trimming of TCR beta chains was found in a later genetic analysis and replicated in an independent cohort. Most TCR sequences were seen in very few donors, while some public TCRs were found in many individuals. A later analysis found that TCR association rates varied across HLA loci, with DRB1 alleles showing the most associated TCRs and HLA-C alleles the fewest. Most CMV-associated TCR beta chains appeared to be HLA-restricted in a later analysis, and the HLA associations seemed to be driven largely by CMV exposure.

This clone has more than one count but fewer than ten. Its antigen remains unidentified. It has no much larger one-base neighbor in the sample; base qualities were not kept. The cohort consisted of hundreds of healthy bone marrow donors. Cohort members were all nominally healthy when sampled, although unrecorded immune exposures were likely present. The donor was CMV seropositive and was included in the group of about 290 seropositive cohort members. A peripheral blood sample was provided by each donor, and peripheral blood mononuclear cells were used for TCR beta sequencing. The Qiagen DNeasy Blood Extraction Kit was used to extract genomic DNA from the blood cell samples. The CDR3 runs 13 residues from the cysteine to the phenylalanine. CDR3 DNA is the only sequence kept; it has 39 bases, read in frame from the first base. CDR1 and CDR2, looked up from the germline V gene (reference sequence), are MNHEY and SMNVEV. V is reduced by 6 bases and J by 4 bases, leaving a spacing of 13 bases between them.

Receptor amplification or capture employed the immunoSEQ multiplex PCR assay. The multiplex PCR relied on a mix of 60 forward primers for TCR Vbeta segments and 13 reverse primers for TCR Jbeta segments. The CDR3 region of rearranged TCR beta genes was amplified from genomic DNA with a multiplex PCR assay. Amplified TCR beta libraries were sequenced as 87-base-pair reads on the Illumina HiSeq System. The study's own analysis went as follows. A later analysis counted some 74 million unique TCR beta chains across the 700 or so repertoires, and some 11 million of these chains were shared by at least two donors. A nearest-neighbor algorithm error-corrected the raw reads and collapsed the reads into unique sequences, merging closely related sequences to remove PCR and sequencing errors. CDR3 sequences were aligned to IMGT reference sequences to assign V, D and J gene segments. For a sequence to be retained, at least a six-nucleotide match to both a V gene segment and a J gene segment was required. A rearrangement was called productive if the CDR3 had no stop codons and remained in frame with V and J, and every other rearrangement was called non-productive. CDR3 was defined according to IMGT convention as the region running from the second conserved V-encoded cysteine to the conserved J-encoded phenylalanine. Sequences without an unambiguous match to a single V gene segment were excluded from the earlier analysis of 587 of the donors. In an earlier analysis of 587 of the donors, V segments were called functional above 56.7% productive rearrangements and were called segregating when the between-donor standard deviation exceeded 5%. A statistical classification framework was built to diagnose cytomegalovirus status from the catalog of TCR beta chain sequences. V and J gene assignment, in a later analysis, came from comparing TCR nucleotide sequences with IMGT/GENE-DB human TR gene sequences. A later analysis assigned CDR3 sequences and most-parsimonious VDJ recombination scenarios with the TCRdist pipeline. In a later analysis, every TCR beta chain was defined by the combination of its CDR3 amino acid sequence and its V-gene family, and reads without a unique V-gene family were dropped. A later analysis removed 600 or so highly shared, low-generation-probability nucleotide sequences to deal with suspected cross-contamination and a sequencing artifact. A later analysis calculated a clonal expansion index for each public chain from normalized within-repertoire ranks of inferred template counts. A later analysis computed generation probabilities with a VDJ recombination model fitted to out-of-frame rearrangements, and checked the results against IGoR. In a later analysis, hypergeometric tests were used to score TCR-TCR, TCR-HLA and TCR-CMV co-occurrence, with a repertoire-size bias correction applied to TCR pairs. To estimate false discovery rates, a later analysis permuted the HLA or CMV assignments 20 times. In a later analysis, co-occurring TCRs were grouped with DBSCAN, and TCRdist sequence similarity was added when clustering was performed within HLA-allele-positive subsets. Repertoires with fewer than 30,000 or more than 120,000 public chains were left out of co-occurrence clustering, as were about 5 repertoires with anomalous nucleotide sharing. TCRdb retrieved this table from immuneACCESS and kept in-frame rearrangements only. Not all clones are present; in checked studies, unresolved V genes account for under half, and no reason is known for the remainder. V and J calls and clone size follow that table, whereas D and trimming were derived from the DNA. Here the sample has approximately 40,000 clones; 66% occur a single time. Around 19% of the sample is taken by the ten largest.

Input material: PBMCs. The sequence derives from a middle-aged man in good health and CMV-seropositive. The chain couples TRBV27 to TRBJ2-7; a confident D gene designation cannot be given. The DNA is as follows: TGTGCCAGCAGCCTCAGGCGCCCGTACGAGCAGTACTTC. Its protein is CASSLRRPYEQYF.